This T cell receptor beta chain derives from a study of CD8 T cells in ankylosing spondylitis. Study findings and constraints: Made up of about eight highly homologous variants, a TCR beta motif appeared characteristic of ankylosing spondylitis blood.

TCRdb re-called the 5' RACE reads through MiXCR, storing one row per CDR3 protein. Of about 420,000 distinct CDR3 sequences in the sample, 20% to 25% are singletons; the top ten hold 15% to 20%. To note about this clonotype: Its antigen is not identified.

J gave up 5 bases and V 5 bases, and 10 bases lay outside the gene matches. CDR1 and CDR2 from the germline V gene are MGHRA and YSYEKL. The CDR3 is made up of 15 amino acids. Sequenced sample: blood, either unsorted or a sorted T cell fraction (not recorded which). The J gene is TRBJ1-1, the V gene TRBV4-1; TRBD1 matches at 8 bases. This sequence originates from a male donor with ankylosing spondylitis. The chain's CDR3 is CASSDGQGRKTEAFF. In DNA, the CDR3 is TGCGCCAGCAGCGACGGACAGGGTAGAAAAACTGAAGCTTTCTTT.